This TCR beta chain was captured in a study of blood T cell repertoires in COVID-19. Study information: Sites in the United States, Italy and Spain provided acute and convalescent COVID-19 samples.

Methods used by the authors: Amplification of reference gene primers was used by the study to estimate nucleated cell counts. The protocol was immunoSEQ multiplex PCR, while the TCRdb copy is restricted to in-frame clones and leaves out a portion. The V and J calls and the clone size are those of that table, but D and trimming were determined from the DNA. Here the sample spans some 200,000 clones, roughly nine tenths being singletons. All enrollees were roughly 18 to 89 years old and from some 24 US areas. Self-reported history from a screening survey and questionnaire set each donor's cohort. Per the germline V gene, CDR1 is SGHVS and CDR2 is FQNEAQ. The CDR3 is made up of 15 amino acids. V was clipped by 0 bases and J by 2 bases; unmatched bases: 2.

The specimen was PBMCs or T cells enriched from blood (not recorded which). The chain uses TRBV7-8 and TRBJ2-3; 7 bases agree with TRBD1. The receptor was isolated from a woman in her thirties who had recovered from COVID-19. CDR3 sequence: CASSLAQGDTDTQYF. The CDR3 bases are TGTGCCAGCAGCTTAGCGCAGGGGGACACAGATACGCAGTATTTT. Full variable domain (outside the CDR3, taken from reference TRBV7-8 and TRBJ2-3): GAGVSQSPRYKVAKRGQDVALRCDPISGHVSLFWYQQALGQGPEFLTYFQNEAQLDKSGLPSDRFFAERPEGSVSTLKIQRTQQEDSAVYLCASSLAQGDTDTQYFGPGTRLTVL.